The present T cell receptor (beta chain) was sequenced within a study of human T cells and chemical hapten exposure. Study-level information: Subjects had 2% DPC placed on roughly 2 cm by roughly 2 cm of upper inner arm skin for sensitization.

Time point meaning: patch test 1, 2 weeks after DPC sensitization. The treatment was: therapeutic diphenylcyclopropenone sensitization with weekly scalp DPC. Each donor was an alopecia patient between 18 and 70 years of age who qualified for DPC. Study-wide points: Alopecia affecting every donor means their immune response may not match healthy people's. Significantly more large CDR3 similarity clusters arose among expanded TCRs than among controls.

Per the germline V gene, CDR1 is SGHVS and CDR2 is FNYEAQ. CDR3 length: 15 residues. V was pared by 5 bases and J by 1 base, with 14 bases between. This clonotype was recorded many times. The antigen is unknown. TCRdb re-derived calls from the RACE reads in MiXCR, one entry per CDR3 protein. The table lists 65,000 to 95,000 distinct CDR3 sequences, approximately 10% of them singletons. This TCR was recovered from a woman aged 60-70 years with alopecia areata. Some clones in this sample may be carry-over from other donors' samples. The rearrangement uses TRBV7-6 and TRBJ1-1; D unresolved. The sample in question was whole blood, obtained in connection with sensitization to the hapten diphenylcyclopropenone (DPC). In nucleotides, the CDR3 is TGTGCCAGCAGCAAACACCCTCAGCAGAACACTGAAGCTTTCTTT. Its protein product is CASSKHPQQNTEAFF.